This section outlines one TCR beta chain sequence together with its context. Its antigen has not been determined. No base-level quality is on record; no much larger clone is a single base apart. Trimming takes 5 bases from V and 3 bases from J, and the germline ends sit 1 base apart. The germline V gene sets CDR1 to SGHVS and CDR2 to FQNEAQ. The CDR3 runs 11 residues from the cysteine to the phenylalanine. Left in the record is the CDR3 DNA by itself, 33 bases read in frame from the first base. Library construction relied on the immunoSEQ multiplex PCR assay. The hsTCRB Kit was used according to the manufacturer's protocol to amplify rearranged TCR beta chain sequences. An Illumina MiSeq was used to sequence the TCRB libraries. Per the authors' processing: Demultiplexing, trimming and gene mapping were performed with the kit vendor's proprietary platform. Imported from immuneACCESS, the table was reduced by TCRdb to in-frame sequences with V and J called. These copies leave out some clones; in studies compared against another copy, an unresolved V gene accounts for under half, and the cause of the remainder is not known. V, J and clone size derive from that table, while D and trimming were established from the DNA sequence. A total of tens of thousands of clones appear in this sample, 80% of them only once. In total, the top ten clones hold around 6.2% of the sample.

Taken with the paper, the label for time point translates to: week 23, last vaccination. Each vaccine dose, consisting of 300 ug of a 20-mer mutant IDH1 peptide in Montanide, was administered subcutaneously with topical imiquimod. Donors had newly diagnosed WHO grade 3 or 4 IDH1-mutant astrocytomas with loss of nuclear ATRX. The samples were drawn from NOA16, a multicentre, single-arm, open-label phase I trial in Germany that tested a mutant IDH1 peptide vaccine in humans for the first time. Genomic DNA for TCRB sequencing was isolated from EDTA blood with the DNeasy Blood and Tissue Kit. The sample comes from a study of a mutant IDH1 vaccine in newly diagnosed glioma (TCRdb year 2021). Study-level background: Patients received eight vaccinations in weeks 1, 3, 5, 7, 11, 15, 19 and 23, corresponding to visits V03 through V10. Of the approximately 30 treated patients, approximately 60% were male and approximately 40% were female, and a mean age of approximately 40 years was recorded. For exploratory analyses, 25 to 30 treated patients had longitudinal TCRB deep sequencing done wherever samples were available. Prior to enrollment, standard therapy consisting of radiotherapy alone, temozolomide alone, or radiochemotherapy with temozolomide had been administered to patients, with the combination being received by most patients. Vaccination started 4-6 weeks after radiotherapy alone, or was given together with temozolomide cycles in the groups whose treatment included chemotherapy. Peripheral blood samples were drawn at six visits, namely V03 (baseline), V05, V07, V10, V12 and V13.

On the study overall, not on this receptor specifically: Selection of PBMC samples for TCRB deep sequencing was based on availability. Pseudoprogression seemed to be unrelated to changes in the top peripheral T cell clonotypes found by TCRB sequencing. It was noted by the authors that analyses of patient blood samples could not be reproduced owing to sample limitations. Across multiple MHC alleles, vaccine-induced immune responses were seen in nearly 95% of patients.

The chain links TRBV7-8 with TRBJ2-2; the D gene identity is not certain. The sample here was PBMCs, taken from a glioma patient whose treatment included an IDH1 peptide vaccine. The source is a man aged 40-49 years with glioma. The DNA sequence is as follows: TGTGCCAGCAGCGACACCGGGGAGCTGTTTTTT. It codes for CASSDTGELFF.